The 4 T cell receptor beta chains listed next were all sequenced from one sample in a study of cytomegalovirus exposure and HLA in healthy donors. The PCR had 60 Vbeta and 13 Jbeta primers. TCRdb keeps only in-frame clones here, not all; method: immunoSEQ multiplex PCR. The sample contains under 200,000 clones, under 85% of which appear only once. Source material: PBMCs. The source of these receptors is a female donor in good health and CMV-seronegative.

This clone was recorded only once. The genes are TRBV19 and TRBJ2-1; 11 bases map to TRBD1. Germline V gene sequence: CDR1 LNHDA, CDR2 SQIVND (reference sequence). Trimming took 3 bases from V and 7 from J; bases not matched to a gene: 8. The CDR3 contains 16 residues. The CDR3 region is CASSIRGTGGGNEQFF. The CDR3 nucleotides are TGTGCCAGTAGTATTAGGGGGACAGGGGGAGGAAATGAGCAGTTCTTC.

V is TRBV28 and J is TRBJ2-4; 9 bases are shared with TRBD2. This CDR3 region has 19 residues. Trimming cost V 1 base and J 5 bases; bases outside gene matches: 15. CDR1 and CDR2 (germline): MDHEN, SYDVKM. The CDR3 coding sequence is TGTGCCAGCAGTTTATCACGGTGGCGGCTAGCGGGGCTGGAAAACATTCAGTACTTC. Protein: CASSLSRWRLAGLENIQYF.

This clone appeared a single time. This rearrangement joins TRBV19 to TRBJ1-1, with a weak D call TRBD1 (5 bases). Deletions cut 5 bases from V and 3 bases from J, with 10 bases between. Germline V gene lookup returns CDR1 LNHDA and CDR2 SQIVND (reference sequence). This CDR3 is built from 13 residues. This CDR3 is CASSARGYTEAFF. DNA for the CDR3: TGTGCCAGTAGTGCGCGGGGGTACACTGAAGCTTTCTTT.

The chain is built from TRBV5-1 and TRBJ2-4; 15 bases match TRBD2. CDR3 size: 17 residues. After removal of 5 bases from V and 0 bases from J, the junction contained 3 bases not matched to a gene. Germline CDR1 SGHRS, CDR2 YFSETQ. CDR3 amino acids: CASRGGLAGGAKNIQYF. The CDR3 coding sequence is TGCGCCAGCAGAGGGGGACTAGCGGGGGGAGCCAAAAACATTCAGTACTTC.